The present T cell receptor (beta chain) was sequenced within a study of blood T cell repertoires in COVID-19. Study-level background: T cells, B-cell-depleted T cells, or PBMCs provided the cDNA or gDNA that served as material.

Method: immunoSEQ multiplex PCR; TCRdb's copy keeps in-frame clones and lacks some. The sample contains a few hundred thousand clones, 85% to 90% of which appear only once. This CDR3 spans 10 amino acids. Germline CDR1 is SEHNR and CDR2 is FQNEAQ (reference sequence). V lost 8 bases and J 5 bases, leaving 3 bases between the germline ends. This TCR was recovered from a woman aged 18 to 35 with acute COVID-19. What was sequenced was PBMCs or T cells enriched from blood (not recorded which). The chain has TRBV7-9 and TRBJ1-4, with D unresolved. CDR3: CASANEKLFF. In DNA, the CDR3 is TGTGCCAGCGCGAATGAAAAACTGTTTTTT.